This TCR beta chain is drawn from a study of blood T cells in healthy people across ages. Findings and caveats of the study: Those diversity estimates obtained from one million T cells were thought to be underestimates.

Looked up from germline, CDR1 is MDHEN and CDR2 is SYDVKM. V was trimmed by 5 bases and J by 2 bases, leaving 15 bases between them. This CDR3 has 15 residues. Next came a second PCR, run for roughly 6 to 11 cycles, which used a sample-barcoded 5' primer along with a J-beta primer mix. One entry per CDR3 protein results from TCRdb running MiXCR on the 5' RACE reads. The sample lists approximately 1.5 million distinct CDR3 sequences, roughly 43% occurring once. Details on this clonotype: Antigen: not known.

This sequence joins TRBV28 and TRBJ2-5; perhaps TRBD2 as D (6 bases). Sequenced sample: blood. The clonotype was recovered from a woman in her late teens or twenties in good health. The CDR3 DNA reads TGTGCCAGCAGTACTCAAGCGGGTCGACAAGAGACCCAGTACTTC. Its translation: CASSTQAGRQETQYF. Variable domain in full (rest from reference TRBV28 and TRBJ2-5): DVKVTQSSRYLVKRTGEKVFLECVQDMDHENMFWYRQDPGLGLRLIYFSYDVKMKEKGDIPEGYSVSREKKERFSLILESASTNQTSMYLCASSTQAGRQETQYFGPGTRLLVL.